The clone carrying this T cell receptor beta chain was seen a few times. Germline V gene data show CDR1 as MDHEN and CDR2 as SYDVKM. Germline trimming cut 6 bases from V and 4 bases from J; bases unmatched to any gene: 9. This CDR3 spans 16 amino acids. The sample originates from a study of blood T cells in healthy people across ages. It was with a sample-barcoded 5' primer and a J-beta primer mix that a second PCR of about 6 to 12 cycles was run. TCRdb passed the 5' RACE reads through MiXCR, listing each CDR3 protein once. The sample holds approximately 760,000 distinct CDR3 sequences, around 25% seen once. In addition, the sample was reused for a study of T cells of mothers and their children. According to that study: All donors were healthy and Caucasian; they were a few mothers and their six children. Per mother, over 8.5 million TCR beta CDR3 reads were obtained; per child, a few million.

Sequencing input: blood. The chain is built from TRBV28 and TRBJ2-2; 9 bases line up with TRBD1. The receptor's source is a boy aged 10-17 years in good health. The DNA for the CDR3 is TGTGCCAGCAGCCGAAAGACAGGGGGTATCACCGGGGAGCTGTTTTTT. Translating gives CASSRKTGGITGELFF.